This T cell receptor beta chain was documented in a study of identical twins. General study results and limits: The models systematically underestimated how much out-of-frame TCR alpha was shared in monozygotic twins.

TCRdb independently ran MiXCR on the 5' RACE reads; one entry per CDR3 protein. The sample holds 1.5 million to 2 million distinct CDR3 sequences, 32% seen once. As regards this clonotype: Its antigen is as yet unknown.

The CDR3 consists of 15 residues. V was pared by 1 base and J by 9 bases, with 8 bases of the junction left unmatched. Germline V gene lookup returns CDR1 KGHSY and CDR2 FQNENV. Sequenced: cord blood. The rearrangement uses TRBV16 and TRBJ2-1; TRBD2 aligns across 8 bases. The TCR originated in a newborn girl in good health. The CDR3 loop reads CASSQWGAGEGEQFF. The CDR3 nucleotides read TGTGCCAGCAGCCAATGGGGAGCGGGAGAGGGTGAGCAGTTCTTC.